This is a list of T cell receptor beta chains from one sample in a study of cytomegalovirus exposure and HLA in healthy donors. Here immunoSEQ multiplex PCR was the method, and the copy in TCRdb shows in-frame clones only, minus some. The top ten hold around 0.88% of the sample, which has around 300,000 clones, 88% seen once. Sequences were obtained from PBMCs. All receptors come from a young man in good health and CMV-seronegative. Both conserved end residues are part of each CDR3. The D gene is left open where the match is weak. Not all rows give a size; the values are once, few, many and, for expanded clones, a class.

D	V	size	J	DNA	CDR3
-	TRBV5-5	-	TRBJ2-1	TGTGCCAGCAGCTTGGGAGGGAGCTCCTACAATGAGCAGTTCTTC	CASSLGGSSYNEQFF
-	TRBV12-2	-	TRBJ2-6	TGTGCAAGTCGTTTCAGGGGGACTGGGGCCAACGTCCTGACTTTC	CASRFRGTGANVLTF
-	TRBV28	-	TRBJ2-7	TGTGCCAGCAGTTTCAACAGCTACGAGCAGTACTTC	CASSFNSYEQYF
-	TRBV6-1	-	TRBJ1-6	TGTGCCAGCAGTGCCGAAGGGGTCCGCCTTAATTCACCCCTCCACTTT	CASSAEGVRLNSPLHF
TRBD1	TRBV5-1	-	TRBJ1-1	TGCGCCAGCAGCCTTACAGGGGAAGGGAACACTGAAGCTTTCTTT	CASSLTGEGNTEAFF
-	TRBV11-3	once	TRBJ2-1	TGTGCCAGCAGCTCAAGACAGAGCTCCTACAATGAGCAGTTCTTC	CASSSRQSSYNEQFF
TRBD1	TRBV18	-	TRBJ2-7	TGTGCCAGCTCACGGGACAGGGGAAGTCTCTACGAGCAGTACTTC	CASSRDRGSLYEQYF
-	TRBV19	-	TRBJ1-1	TGTGCCAGTAGTATAGATCGAGTGAACACTGAAGCTTTCTTT	CASSIDRVNTEAFF
TRBD1	TRBV10-1	-	TRBJ1-1	TGCGCCAGCAGTGAGTCGACCGGGACAGGGGGCACTGAAGCTTTCTTT	CASSESTGTGGTEAFF
-	TRBV29-1	-	TRBJ2-7	TGCAGCGTGACAGCATTCCGCGAGCAGTACTTC	CSVTAFREQYF
TRBD2	TRBV27	once	TRBJ2-3	TGTGCCAGCAGTTCCTTTTTCGGGGGGGCGGTAGATACGCAGTATTTT	CASSSFFGGAVDTQYF
-	TRBV11-2	once	TRBJ2-7	TGTGCCAGCAGCTTAGGCCAGGCTTCCTACGAGCAGTACTTC	CASSLGQASYEQYF
TRBD1	TRBV4-1	once	TRBJ1-2	TGCGCCAGCAGCCAAGAGCAAGGGACAGGGGGGGTATGGGGCTACACCTTC	CASSQEQGTGGVWGYTF
-	TRBV6-6	-	TRBJ2-2	TGTGCCAGCAGTTATGGGACAAGCACCGGGGAGCTGTTTTTT	CASSYGTSTGELFF
-	TRBV10-1	-	TRBJ2-7	TGCGCCAGCAGTGAGGCAGGGCGAGAGCAGTACTTC	CASSEAGREQYF
-	TRBV6-6	-	TRBJ1-5	TGTGCCAGCACTCCCACAGGGTTTTGGCATCAGCCCCAGCATTTT	CASTPTGFWHQPQHF
-	TRBV18	-	TRBJ2-5	TGTGCCAGCTCATCCACACAAGAGACCCAGTACTTC	CASSSTQETQYF
TRBD2	TRBV7-7	-	TRBJ2-5	TGTGCCAGCAGCGCAGGACGACTAGCGGCAGAGACCCAGTACTTC	CASSAGRLAAETQYF
TRBD1	TRBV7-9	-	TRBJ1-5	TGTGCCAGCAGCCCGGATCTGACAGGGGGCAATCAGCCCCAGCATTTT	CASSPDLTGGNQPQHF
TRBD1	TRBV2	-	TRBJ1-2	TGTGCCAGCTGCGGGACAGGGGGCGACTATGGCTACACCTTC	CASCGTGGDYGYTF
TRBD1	TRBV10-3	-	TRBJ2-7	TGTGCCATCAGTGAGTTGGGACAGGGTTTCGAGCAGTACTTC	CAISELGQGFEQYF
-	TRBV18	-	TRBJ2-7	TGTGCCAGCTCACTCACCAGGGCTTCAACCGAGCAGTACTTC	CASSLTRASTEQYF
-	TRBV5-1	-	TRBJ2-2	TGCGCCAGCAGCTTGGACGGGAACACCGGGGAGCTGTTTTTT	CASSLDGNTGELFF
TRBD1	TRBV28	once	TRBJ1-2	TGTGCCAGCAGTATTGGACAGGGGTATGGCTACACCTTC	CASSIGQGYGYTF
-	TRBV4-3	-	TRBJ2-3	TGCGCCAGCAGCCCCAGGGAGGGGGGCACAGATACGCAGTATTTT	CASSPREGGTDTQYF
TRBD1	TRBV5-1	-	TRBJ2-2	TGCGCCAGCAGCTCACAGGGGGCAAGTACCGGGGAGCTGTTTTTT	CASSSQGASTGELFF
TRBD1	TRBV5-1	-	TRBJ1-4	TGCGCCAGTCATACGGGACAGCCATATGAAAAACTGTTTTTT	CASHTGQPYEKLFF
TRBD2	TRBV10-3	-	TRBJ2-3	TGTGCCATCAGTGAAGGGACTAGCGGATCCACAGATACGCAGTATTTT	CAISEGTSGSTDTQYF